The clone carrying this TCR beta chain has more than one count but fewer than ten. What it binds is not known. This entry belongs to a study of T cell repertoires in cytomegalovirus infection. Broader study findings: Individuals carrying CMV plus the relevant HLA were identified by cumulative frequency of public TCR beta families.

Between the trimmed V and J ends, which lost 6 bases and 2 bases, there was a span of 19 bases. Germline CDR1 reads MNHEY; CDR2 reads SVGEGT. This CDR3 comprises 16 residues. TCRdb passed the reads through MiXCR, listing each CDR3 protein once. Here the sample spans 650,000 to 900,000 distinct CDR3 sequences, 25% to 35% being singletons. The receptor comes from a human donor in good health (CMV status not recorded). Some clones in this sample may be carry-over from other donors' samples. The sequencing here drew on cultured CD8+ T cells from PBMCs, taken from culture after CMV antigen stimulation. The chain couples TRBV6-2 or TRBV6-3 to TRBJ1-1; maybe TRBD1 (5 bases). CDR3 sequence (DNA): TGTGCCAGCAGCTCAATATCGGACAAATTTAACACTGAAGCTTTCTTT. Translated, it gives CASSSISDKFNTEAFF.